Sequencing of this T cell receptor (beta chain) was carried out in a study of neurological immune-mediated disorders. The CDR3 runs to 14 residues. V shed 3 bases and J shed 4 bases, with 14 bases lying between them. Germline values: CDR1 GTSNPN, CDR2 SVGIG (reference sequence). The sample's time point: longitudinal time-point 3. Unsorted libraries were generated from 2 million PBMCs held at -80 degrees C. Study-level findings and limits: The most TCR clonal expansion was seen in HTLV-1-associated myelopathy, and the least was seen in multiple sclerosis, which fell below healthy controls.

Worth noting for this clonotype: Its antigen is not known.

A 10-nucleotide random UMI tagged transcripts in template-switch 5'RACE cDNA synthesis. From the 5' RACE reads, TCRdb called clonotypes with MiXCR, one entry per CDR3 protein. The sample gives 45,000 to 65,000 distinct CDR3 sequences, 7.5% to 9.5% of which show up once; under 2% is in the top ten. The rearrangement joins TRBV30 to TRBJ2-3; D is uncertain. This TCR was sampled from a middle-aged woman in good health. The sequenced sample was PBMCs. The CDR3: CAWSRDRASDTQYF. The CDR3 DNA reads TGTGCCTGGAGCCGAGACCGTGCGTCAGATACGCAGTATTTT.